Below, 6 T cell receptor beta chains from the same sample are listed, as sequenced in a study of T cell repertoires in cytomegalovirus infection. TCRdb re-called the reads through MiXCR, storing one row per CDR3 protein. Of 150,000 to 200,000 distinct CDR3 sequences in the sample, 14% were seen once. Sequencing was carried out using PBMCs. The receptors shown here come from a human donor in good health (CMV status not recorded). Some clones in this sample may be carry-over from other donors' samples.

The sample holds many counts of this clonotype. The gene calls are TRBV7-9 and TRBJ2-7; 9 bases are a match to TRBD2. This CDR3 spans 15 amino acids. The junction had 12 bases not matched to a gene; V was cut back by 5 bases and J by 7 bases. Germline V gene data show CDR1 as SEHNR and CDR2 as FQNEAQ (reference sequence). CDR3 DNA sequence: TGTGCCAGCAGCCCGAAGGGTAGCGGGAGTAGGGAGCAGTACTTC. This translates into CASSPKGSGSREQYF.

The chain employs TRBV9 and TRBJ1-1; the match to TRBD1 covers 7 bases. V shed 0 bases and J 9 bases; nucleotides not matched to a gene: 8. Germline V CDR1 and CDR2: SGDLS, YYNGEE. The CDR3 is made up of 14 amino acids. Written as DNA, the CDR3 is TGTGCCAGCAGCGTAGCGGCCCCGGGACAGAAAGCTTTCTTT. This codes for CASSVAAPGQKAFF.

The gene calls are TRBV7-8 and TRBJ1-6; 8 bases align to TRBD1. The trim removed 5 bases at V and 6 bases at J, leaving 9 bases unmatched. CDR1 is SGHVS, CDR2 FQNEAQ, per germline. This CDR3 is built from 16 residues. The CDR3 spells CASSTFTGGGNSPLHF. DNA for the CDR3: TGTGCCAGCAGCACGTTTACAGGGGGTGGTAATTCACCCCTCCACTTT.

This clonotype turned up a few times. The chain has TRBV24-1 and TRBJ2-1, with 12 positions matching TRBD2. The CDR3 covers 20 residues. From germline, CDR1 is KGHDR and CDR2 SFDVKD. After removal of 4 bases from V and 0 bases from J, the junction contained 12 bases not matched to a gene. In nucleotides, the CDR3 is TGTGCCACCAGTGACCCCCGGTCGGCTAGCGGGAGGGGCTCCTACAATGAGCAGTTCTTC. Protein product: CATSDPRSASGRGSYNEQFF.

This clonotype occurred many times. The CDR3 region has the DNA TGTGCCAGCAGAGAACGCCCCGGGACAGGGGTCGTCGGGGCCAACGTCCTGACTTTC. Translation: CASRERPGTGVVGANVLTF. The chain links TRBV6-2 or TRBV6-3 to TRBJ2-6; 10 bases agree with TRBD1. The trim removed 6 bases at V and 4 bases at J, leaving 15 bases unmatched. The CDR3 totals 19 residues. Germline CDR1 is MNHEY and CDR2 is SVGEGT.

CDR3 amino acids: CASSIGGRSPSSYEQYF. The CDR3 DNA is TGTGCCAGTAGTATAGGTGGGCGATCACCCTCTTCCTACGAGCAGTACTTC. V usage is TRBV19 and J usage is TRBJ2-7; D gene uncertain. CDR3 length: 17 amino acids. CDR1 LNHDA and CDR2 SQIVND come from the germline V gene (reference sequence). Trimming took off 1 base at V and 1 base at J, with 17 bases between the two ends.